The entry that follows covers one T cell receptor beta chain sequence. The data originate from a study of shared clonotypes between healthy human individuals. About the study: Participating donors consisted of a couple of women and a few men aged 18 to 49.

The run depth of the assay was deep. The data were produced by immunoSEQ multiplex PCR, yet TCRdb's version contains in-frame clones alone and is incomplete. The sample has under 2,500,000 clones; 90% to 96% are singletons. Germline assignment: CDR1 MDHEN and CDR2 SYDVKM. CDR3 length: 17 residues. Trimming cost V 5 bases and J 3 bases; bases outside gene matches: 12. The sample taken for sequencing was naive CD4+ T cells sorted from blood. Stated subset: CD45RA+ positively selected. The sequence was obtained from a man aged 18 to 29 in good health. V usage is TRBV28 and J usage is TRBJ2-1; 8 nucleotides line up with TRBD1. CDR3 protein: CASSPTRQGTFYNEQFF. CDR3 nucleotides: TGTGCCAGCAGTCCTACGCGACAGGGGACCTTCTACAATGAGCAGTTCTTC.